This entry lists 30 T cell receptor beta chains sequenced from one sample in a study of neurological immune-mediated disorders. TCRdb analysed the 5' RACE reads with MiXCR anew, one entry per CDR3 protein. Here the sample spans 71,000 or so distinct CDR3 sequences, roughly 13% being singletons. Time point in this sample: longitudinal time-point 1 (baseline). Source material: PBMCs. Receptors originate from a female donor with HTLV-1-associated myelopathy (HAM/TSP).

In its sample, this clonotype was seen many times. This chain uses TRBV29-1 with TRBJ2-6, with 9 bases matching TRBD1. CDR1 is SQVTM, CDR2 ANQGSEA, per germline. The CDR3 consists of 16 residues. V shed 1 base and J 2 bases; nucleotides not matched to a gene: 3. The CDR3 bases are TGCAGCGTTGAAGGGACAGGGGTTCCTGGGGCCAACGTCCTGACTTTC. This sequence encodes CSVEGTGVPGANVLTF.

This clonotype came up many times. This chain links TRBV28 with TRBJ1-6; 8 positions match TRBD1. Germline CDR1 and CDR2: MDHEN and SYDVKM. The ends lost 4 bases at V and 10 bases at J; junction bases unmatched: 12. CDR3 length equals 16 residues. The CDR3 nucleotides are TGTGCCAGCAGTTCCCGATACGACAGGGGCGCCTCACCCCTCCACTTT. It yields the protein CASSSRYDRGASPLHF.

Ten or more counts support this clonotype. The chain joins TRBV5-1 to TRBJ2-2, with 11 bases aligning to TRBD1. The CDR3 consists of 14 residues. V lost 4 bases and J lost 7; bases outside the gene matches: 3. The germline V gene encodes CDR1 SGHRS and CDR2 YFSETQ. For the CDR3, the DNA is TGCGCCAGCAGCACGGGACAGGGGGTCGGGGAGCTGTTTTTT. This sequence encodes CASSTGQGVGELFF.

Ten or more counts support this clonotype. J is TRBJ2-6 and V is TRBV12-3 or TRBV12-4; D call uncertain. V lost 5 bases, J lost 1 base, and 12 bases lay in between. There are 16 residues in the CDR3. This CDR3 reads CASSLPSISGANVLTF. CDR3 DNA sequence: TGTGCCAGCAGTCTTCCCTCTATATCTGGGGCCAACGTCCTGACTTTC.

This clonotype appeared once. The rearrangement links TRBV9 to TRBJ2-7; 9 nucleotides agree with TRBD1. Losses at the gene ends were 0 bases for V and 3 bases for J; bases not matched to a gene: 7. This CDR3 has 16 amino acids. From germline, CDR1 is SGDLS and CDR2 YYNGEE. The CDR3 nucleotides are TGTGCCAGCAGCGTAGCTGGGGGACAGGGTTTCTACGAGCAGTACTTC. Its protein is CASSVAGGQGFYEQYF.

Notes on this clonotype: A much larger clone differs from this one at a single base, so this may be a read error. The chain employs TRBV5-6 and TRBJ2-3; the match to TRBD2 covers 11 bases. CDR3 size: 16 residues. The junction had 6 bases not matched to a gene; V was cut back by 4 bases and J by 2 bases. CDR1 is SGHDT and CDR2 is YYEEEE in the germline V gene. The chain's CDR3 is CASSLTSGGITDTQYF. The CDR3 DNA reads TGTGCCAGCAGCCTTACTAGCGGGGGTATCACAGATACGCAGTATTTT.

This clonotype was observed at least ten times. V gene TRBV7-9 combines with J gene TRBJ2-3; tentatively, D is TRBD2 (5 bases). V was clipped by 5 bases and J by 0 bases, with 15 bases between them. The germline V gene has CDR1 SEHNR and CDR2 FQNEAQ (reference sequence). The CDR3 length is 16 residues. CDR3 sequence (DNA): TGTGCCAGCAGCCCTACCTTCGGGAAAAGCACAGATACGCAGTATTTT. Translation: CASSPTFGKSTDTQYF.

This clonotype appeared many times. This chain joins TRBV15 and TRBJ2-7; D unresolved. Germline V lookup: CDR1 LNHNV, CDR2 YYDKDF (reference sequence). The CDR3 loop spans 15 amino acids. The V and J ends lost 1 base and 3 bases respectively, with 13 bases between them. The CDR3 DNA follows: TGTGCCACCAGCAGAGCTTCAGGAAACCTCTACGAGCAGTACTTC. This gives the protein CATSRASGNLYEQYF.

This clonotype appeared many times. The V and J genes are TRBV5-1 and TRBJ2-7; tentatively, D is TRBD2 (6 bases). Germline V gene data show CDR1 as SGHRS and CDR2 as YFSETQ. V lost 1 base and J lost 2, with 13 bases in between. This CDR3 comprises 15 residues. CDR3 bases: TGCGCCAGCAGCTTGTTTTCCGGGGGAACCTACGAGCAGTACTTC. The encoded protein is CASSLFSGGTYEQYF. The whole variable domain, filled in from reference TRBV5-1 and TRBJ2-7, reads KAGVTQTPRYLIKTRGQQVTLSCSPISGHRSVSWYQQTPGQGLQFLFEYFSETQRNKGNFPGRFSGRQFSNSRSEMNVSTLELGDSALYLCASSLFSGGTYEQYFGPGTRLTVT.

This clonotype has ten or more counts. This chain joins TRBV12-3 or TRBV12-4 and TRBJ2-2, with 13 bases lining up with TRBD2. The V gene end was trimmed by 5 bases and the J gene end by 12 bases; junction bases not matched to a gene: 9. This CDR3 has 15 residues. This CDR3 is CASSPRTSGGLKLFF. As DNA, the CDR3 is TGTGCCAGCAGTCCTAGGACTAGCGGGGGTTTAAAGCTGTTTTTT.

This clonotype has ten or more counts. V gene TRBV29-1 combines with J gene TRBJ1-2; D not certain. Looked up from germline, CDR1 is SQVTM and CDR2 is ANQGSEA. V was shortened by 1 base and J by 1 base, with 7 bases between the two germline ends. This CDR3 is built from 13 residues. CDR3 amino acids: CSVEGGINYGYTF. The CDR3 DNA reads as TGCAGCGTTGAAGGCGGAATTAACTATGGCTACACCTTC.

The chain is built from TRBV5-6 and TRBJ2-7; D ambiguous. Germline assignment: CDR1 SGHDT and CDR2 YYEEEE. The CDR3 length is 12 residues. Trimming cost V 4 bases and J 5 bases, with 10 bases left between them. CDR3 amino acids: CASSRLNNEQYF. The DNA of the CDR3 is TGTGCCAGCAGCCGGTTGAACAACGAGCAGTACTTC.

This chain connects TRBV29-1 to TRBJ2-5; D gene uncertain. Trimming took 6 bases from V and 5 from J, leaving 19 bases between them. CDR1 SQVTM and CDR2 ANQGSEA come from the germline V gene. The CDR3 loop spans 14 amino acids. CDR3 sequence reads: CSVDTASVGETQYF. CDR3 bases: TGCAGCGTCGATACAGCATCGGTTGGGGAGACCCAGTACTTC.

The chain employs TRBV5-6 and TRBJ2-1; possibly TRBD1 for D (6 bases). The V gene's germline CDR1 is SGHDT and CDR2 YYEEEE. V was cut by 3 bases and J by 6 bases, with 13 bases left in between. The CDR3 runs to 14 residues. The CDR3 here is CASSSPTGSNEQFF. CDR3 nucleotide sequence: TGTGCCAGCAGCTCCCCCACAGGGAGCAATGAGCAGTTCTTC. Complete variable domain (other parts from reference TRBV5-6 and TRBJ2-1): DAGVTQSPTHLIKTRGQQVTLRCSPKSGHDTVSWYQQALGQGPQFIFQYYEEEERQRGNFPDRFSGHQFPNYSSELNVNALLLGDSALYLCASSSPTGSNEQFFGPGTRLTVL.

A note on this clonotype: Germline and junction disagree at one end, which may indicate a read error. The chain couples TRBV5-1 to TRBJ2-7; 13 bases align to TRBD2. The germline V gene encodes CDR1 SGHRS and CDR2 YFSETQ. This CDR3 has 15 residues. The CDR3 reads CAISLGGTSGVEQYF. The CDR3 nucleotides read TGCGCCATCAGCTTGGGGGGGACTAGCGGGGTCGAGCAGTACTTC.

J is TRBJ2-3 and V is TRBV5-1, with D possibly TRBD2 on 5 matching bases. There are 13 residues in the CDR3. Germline lookup yields CDR1 SGHRS and CDR2 YFSETQ. The V end was cut by 2 bases, the J end by 3 bases, with 7 bases between. The CDR3 is CASSFGVTDTQYF. CDR3 nucleotides: TGCGCCAGCAGCTTCGGGGTGACAGATACGCAGTATTTT. The whole variable domain, remainder taken from reference TRBV5-1 and TRBJ2-3, is KAGVTQTPRYLIKTRGQQVTLSCSPISGHRSVSWYQQTPGQGLQFLFEYFSETQRNKGNFPGRFSGRQFSNSRSEMNVSTLELGDSALYLCASSFGVTDTQYFGPGTRLTVL.

This chain connects TRBV5-5 to TRBJ2-2, with 12 nucleotides matching TRBD2. V lost 5 bases to trimming and J lost 0 bases; unmatched junction nucleotides: 8. Germline-derived CDR1 and CDR2 are SGHKS and YYEKEE (reference sequence). This CDR3 contains 18 residues. CDR3 sequence: CASSSRLAGGSNTGELFF. The CDR3 DNA is TGTGCCAGCAGTAGCAGGCTAGCGGGGGGGTCGAACACCGGGGAGCTGTTTTTT. The entire variable domain, with the rest obtained from reference TRBV5-5 and TRBJ2-2, is as follows: DAGVTQSPTHLIKTRGQQVTLRCSPISGHKSVSWYQQVLGQGPQFIFQYYEKEERGRGNFPDRFSARQFPNYSSELNVNALLLGDSALYLCASSSRLAGGSNTGELFFGEGSRLTVL.

This clonotype was recorded a few times. The J gene is TRBJ2-3, the V gene TRBV5-6, with D possibly being TRBD1 (7 bases). This CDR3 region has 15 residues. V was pared by 4 bases and J by 1 base, with 13 bases between. Germline V gene lookup returns CDR1 SGHDT and CDR2 YYEEEE. CDR3 in DNA: TGTGCCAGCAGCAATGGGGGGACAGGCACAGATACGCAGTATTTT. Its translation is CASSNGGTGTDTQYF.

Of note for this clonotype: One base away lies a much larger clone, so this may be a sequencing read error. The genes are TRBV12-3 or TRBV12-4 and TRBJ2-7; 7 nucleotides align to TRBD2. The CDR3 contains 14 residues. CDR3: CTSSLGGDLYEQYF. CDR3 nucleotide sequence: TGTACCAGCAGTTTGGGGGGGGACCTCTACGAGCAGTACTTC.

The chain employs TRBV18 and TRBJ2-3; no clear D. CDR1 KGHSH and CDR2 LQKENI come from the germline V gene. Trimming stripped 3 bases from V and 6 bases from J, with 10 bases between. The length of the CDR3 is 13 residues. The CDR3 nucleotides read TGTGCCAGCTCACCCCTTAGAGCCGATACGCAGTATTTT. Translation: CASSPLRADTQYF.

This clonotype was seen many times. V usage is TRBV27 and J usage is TRBJ2-5, with 13 bases fitting TRBD2. The CDR3 is 16 amino acids. From germline, CDR1 is MNHEY and CDR2 SMNVEV (reference sequence). V trimming: 5 bases; J trimming: 2 bases; junction bases outside the gene matches: 5. In nucleotides, the CDR3 is TGTGCCAGCAGTGAGGGACTAGCGGGGCTACAAGAGACCCAGTACTTC. Protein product: CASSEGLAGLQETQYF.

The table lists this clonotype with a few counts. The chain carries TRBV18 and TRBJ2-1, with D maybe TRBD1 (5 bases). The CDR3 is made up of 15 amino acids. In germline, CDR1 is KGHSH, CDR2 LQKENI. Trimming removed 3 bases from V and 4 bases from J, with 13 bases in between. The CDR3: CASSPSQGGYNEQFF. The CDR3, as DNA: TGTGCCAGCTCACCCTCGCAGGGCGGTTACAATGAGCAGTTCTTC. Drawing the rest from reference TRBV18 and TRBJ2-1, the complete variable domain is NAGVMQNPRHLVRRRGQEARLRCSPMKGHSHVYWYRQLPEEGLKFMVYLQKENIIDESGMPKERFSAEFPKEGPSILRIQQVVRGDSAAYFCASSPSQGGYNEQFFGPGTRLTVL.

Ten or more counts support this clonotype. One end of the junction is discordant with germline, which a read error may explain. The chain couples TRBV15 to TRBJ2-3; 7 bases agree with TRBD1. Per the germline V gene, CDR1 is LNHNV and CDR2 is YYDKDF (reference sequence). CDR3 length equals 15 residues. The CDR3 loop reads CATSRGQDPTDTQYF. The CDR3 DNA is TGTGCTACCAGCAGAGGACAGGACCCCACAGATACGCAGTATTTT.

The V call is TRBV12-3 or TRBV12-4, the J call TRBJ2-1, with TRBD2 identical over 7 bases. Trimming removed 5 bases from V and 1 base from J; junction bases left unmatched: 2. This CDR3 region has 14 residues. The CDR3 DNA follows: TGTGCCAGCAGTACTAGCGCGTCCTACAATGAGCAGTTCTTC. Residues: CASSTSASYNEQFF.

The J gene is TRBJ1-4, the V gene TRBV7-9; D ambiguous. Germline V gene data show CDR1 as SEHNR and CDR2 as FQNEAQ (reference sequence). The V gene lost 2 bases and the J gene lost 0 bases, with 10 bases spanning the gap. CDR3 length: 16 residues. CDR3 sequence: CASSLYGDSTNEKLFF. The CDR3 DNA follows: TGTGCCAGCAGCTTATATGGGGATTCAACTAATGAAAAACTGTTTTTT.

This clonotype was recorded at least ten times. This rearrangement joins TRBV10-3 to TRBJ2-5; no definite D call. The CDR3 consists of 13 residues. V shed 4 bases and J shed 5 bases, with 11 bases lying between them. CDR1 is ENHRY and CDR2 is SYGVKD in the germline V gene. In DNA, the CDR3 is TGTGCCATCAGTGTCTCGGCGTCGGAGACCCAGTACTTC. It encodes CAISVSASETQYF.

This clonotype occurred many times. The chain joins TRBV5-1 to TRBJ2-5; 7 bases are shared with TRBD1. J gave up 5 bases and V 4 bases, and 11 bases lay outside the gene matches. The CDR3 sequence is 15 residues long. The germline gives CDR1 SGHRS, CDR2 YFSETQ. Here the CDR3 DNA reads TGCGCCAGCAGCGTCGACAGGGTGGGGGTCGAGACCCAGTACTTC. Protein: CASSVDRVGVETQYF.

This clonotype was seen at least ten times. J is TRBJ2-2 and V is TRBV12-5; no clear D gene. The CDR3 runs to 14 residues. Trimming stripped 1 base from V and 6 bases from J, with 9 bases between. Germline loops: CDR1 LGHNT, CDR2 FRNRAP. The CDR3: CASGLAPGPGELFF. The DNA of the CDR3 is TGTGCTAGTGGTTTGGCCCCCGGGCCCGGGGAGCTGTTTTTT.

The table lists this clonotype with many counts. The chain links TRBV5-1 to TRBJ1-2; 7 nucleotides line up with TRBD1. CDR3 length equals 15 residues. V gave up 4 bases and J gave up 4 bases; unmatched junction bases: 10. Germline V gene sequence: CDR1 SGHRS, CDR2 YFSETQ. CDR3 protein: CASSEGTVEVYGYTF. In nucleotides, the CDR3 is TGCGCCAGCAGCGAGGGGACAGTCGAGGTCTATGGCTACACCTTC. The full variable domain, rest sourced from reference TRBV5-1 and TRBJ1-2, is KAGVTQTPRYLIKTRGQQVTLSCSPISGHRSVSWYQQTPGQGLQFLFEYFSETQRNKGNFPGRFSGRQFSNSRSEMNVSTLELGDSALYLCASSEGTVEVYGYTFGSGTRLTVV.

This clonotype has at least ten counts. The J gene is TRBJ2-5, the V gene TRBV7-9, with TRBD2 identical over 11 bases. CDR1 SEHNR and CDR2 FQNEAQ come from the germline V gene (reference sequence). This CDR3 region has 16 residues. V was pared by 3 bases and J by 3 bases, with 6 bases of the junction left unmatched. The CDR3 reads CASSFTIAGGKETQYF. CDR3 sequence (DNA): TGTGCCAGCAGCTTTACAATAGCGGGGGGGAAAGAGACCCAGTACTTC.